This TCR beta chain was sequenced during a study of blood T cells in healthy people across ages. With a J-beta primer mix and a sample-barcoded 5' primer, a second PCR ran 7 to 11 cycles. A template-switch adaptor that had 12 random nucleotides put a tag on each cDNA molecule. TCRdb called the 5' RACE reads again in MiXCR, with one record for every CDR3 protein. The sample has about 620,000 distinct CDR3 sequences; about 21% are singletons. This clonotype has only a few counts. No conserved phenylalanine or tryptophan ends this CDR3, so it is likely a read error. No DNA is shown, since the ends of the CDR3 on it are uncertain; the CDR3 is the one TCRdb lists. The individuals who served as donors were healthy Caucasians living in Russia, aged roughly 6 to 90. The CDR3 contains 11 residues when both ends are counted.

V and J are TRBV21-1 and TRBJ2-1; the D call TRBD2 from the table was never checked on the DNA. TRBV21-1 represents a pseudogene. Sequencing was performed on blood. The receptor comes from a man between 65 and 79 years old in good health. The CDR3 loop is CASSVRGLVDV.